This T cell receptor (beta chain) was sequenced in a study of blood T cell repertoires in COVID-19. As for the study in general: Sites in the United States, Italy and Spain provided acute and convalescent COVID-19 samples. PBMCs, B-cell-depleted T cells, or T cells provided the cDNA or gDNA that made up the material.

V lost 2 bases and J 4 bases, leaving 14 bases between the germline ends. Germline V gene lookup returns CDR1 LNHNV and CDR2 YYDKDF (reference sequence). CDR3 size: 15 residues. This clone was detected once. Authors' processing steps: Reference gene primer amplification gave estimated nucleated cell counts. Sequenced by immunoSEQ multiplex PCR; TCRdb stores in-frame clones only, minus some. The V and J calls and the clone size are those of that table, but D and trimming were determined from the DNA. Of 100,000 to 150,000 clones in the sample, around 76% were seen once. The chain combines TRBV15 with TRBJ1-2, with a weak D call TRBD1 (5 bases). Sequenced: peripheral blood. This TCR was recovered from a man aged 55-75 years with acute or convalescent COVID-19. The CDR3 is CATSRTSTGTYGYTF. CDR3 nucleotides: TGTGCCACCAGCAGAACGTCTACAGGAACCTATGGCTACACCTTC.